The sequence of this T cell receptor (beta chain) was determined in a study of CD8+CD57+ T cells in acquired aplastic anemia. Regarding the study as a whole: Simpson's diversity of CD8+ cells was not significantly different in patients compared with controls.

Template material for TCR beta VDJ and CDR3 profiling consisted of genomic DNA. TCRdb re-called the reads through MiXCR, storing one row per CDR3 protein. The sample holds 150,000 to 200,000 distinct CDR3 sequences, about 45% seen once. Sequencing involved patients with CD8+CD57+ cell expansion previously shown by flow cytometry. Blood sampling was performed on the patients, and none of them had received therapy by then. In regard to this clonotype: Its antigen is unknown.

The sample consisted of sorted CD4+, CD8+, or CD8+CD57+ T cells (not recorded which) from PBMCs. The receptor was derived from a human donor with aplastic anemia.

The CDR3 loop is CATSSPLRGDTNEKLFF. The DNA of the CDR3 is TGTGCCACCAGCAGCCCCTTGAGGGGCGATACTAATGAAAAACTGTTTTTT. The chain links TRBV15 to TRBJ1-4, with a weak D call TRBD1 (5 bases). This CDR3 spans 17 amino acids. Trimming stripped 3 bases from V and 2 bases from J, with 16 bases between. The germline V gene encodes CDR1 LNHNV and CDR2 YYDKDF (reference sequence).